This is a list of T cell receptor beta chains from one sample in a study of CD8 T cells in Susac syndrome. Via MiXCR, TCRdb re-called the immunoSEQ multiplex PCR reads, giving one row per CDR3 protein. The sample has hundreds of thousands of distinct CDR3 sequences, approximately 95% seen once. The source material was CD4+ T cells from PBMCs. These receptors all stem from a human donor with multiple sclerosis. Each CDR3 is given with its conserved first and last residue. The D gene is left open where the match is weak. For some rows the clone size is stated as once, few or many, or as a class when expanded; others skip it.

J gene,clone size,D gene,V gene,CDR3 protein,CDR3 DNA
TRBJ1-2,.,.,TRBV2,CASSLFGPRVDGYTF,TGTGCCAGCAGCCTTTTCGGGCCGAGGGTCGACGGCTACACCTTC
TRBJ1-5,.,TRBD1,TRBV2,CASTGATGGSNQPQHF,TGTGCCAGCACGGGGGCCACAGGGGGAAGCAATCAGCCCCAGCATTTT
TRBJ2-3,.,TRBD1,TRBV9,CASSSRQGGLTDTQYF,TGTGCCAGCAGCTCGAGACAGGGGGGGCTCACAGATACGCAGTATTTT
TRBJ1-2,once,.,TRBV29-1,CSVSNGYTF,TGCAGCGTTTCCAATGGCTACACCTTC
TRBJ1-1,.,.,TRBV30,CAFPGSMNTEAFF,TGTGCCTTTCCCGGGAGCATGAACACTGAAGCTTTCTTT
TRBJ2-2,.,.,TRBV30,CAWSVQVTGELFF,TGTGCCTGGAGTGTTCAGGTCACCGGGGAGCTGTTTTTT
TRBJ1-5,.,.,TRBV2,CASSDYGGLGQPQHF,TGTGCCAGCAGTGATTACGGGGGCTTAGGGCAGCCCCAGCATTTT
TRBJ2-3,.,.,TRBV9,CASSVGLAPDTQYF,TGTGCCAGCAGCGTAGGTCTAGCCCCAGATACGCAGTATTTT
TRBJ2-5,.,TRBD1,TRBV3-1,CASSQDEGATQYF,TGTGCCAGCAGCCAAGATGAGGGGGCGACCCAGTACTTC
TRBJ2-7,.,.,TRBV5-6,CASSSRALDPKAYF,TGTGCCAGCAGCTCGCGCGCTCTAGACCCAAAGGCGTACTTC
TRBJ2-5,.,TRBD2,TRBV28,CASSLRPGLAGQETQYF,TGTGCCAGCAGTCTTCGACCGGGACTAGCGGGGCAAGAGACCCAGTACTTC
TRBJ1-2,.,.,TRBV6-5,CASSYLAGVNGYTF,TGTGCCAGCAGTTACTTGGCGGGGGTGAACGGCTACACCTTC
TRBJ2-1,.,.,TRBV10-3,CAIGMDRYLYEQFF,TGTGCCATCGGCATGGACAGATACCTCTATGAGCAGTTCTTC